Here is one TCR delta chain with its context. Its target is unknown. TCRdb's entry gives the protein of a much larger clone, which mismatches this DNA's translation at residue 5, likely from a read error; the protein reported here is translated from the DNA. Both TRG and TRD chains were sequenced from each sorted sample. TCRdb applied CATT to the multiplex PCR reads for clone calling. This sample has 85,000 to 95,000 delta-chain clones; about 1.5% occur once, and the top ten carry 7% to 9.5%. Bulk repertoires came from Vgamma9/Vdelta2+ or Vdelta2-negative gammadelta T cells flow-sorted from PBMC. Per the germline V gene, CDR1 is GEAIGNYY and CDR2 is EKD. The CDR3 loop spans 17 amino acids. V lost 3 bases and J 3 bases, leaving 19 bases between the germline ends. The sample comes from a study of γδ T cells in repeated Plasmodium falciparum infection. Study context: Over around 630 days, donors received four mosquito-bite P. falciparum NF54 infections. Sampling occurred at baseline, pre-infection for selected infections, and 21 days post-infection.

Broader study findings: Many TCRgamma sequences overlapped between individuals in stable Vgamma9/Vdelta2+ repertoires.

J is TRDJ2 and V is TRDV2; TRDD3 is a possible D gene (6 bases). The TCR sequence derives from a pool of human donors (malaria-infected and uninfected, not separated). The sequenced sample consisted of gamma-delta T cells from blood. The CDR3 reads CACDSVLGTNLTAQLFF. Here the CDR3 DNA reads TGTGCCTGTGACTCCGTACTGGGAACGAACCTGACAGCACAACTCTTCTTT.